One TCR beta chain is described in this entry. Its binding antigen is unknown. No much larger clonotype is one base removed from it; base qualities were not supplied. What this sample's time point label stands for: about 28 days (+/-7) after the second vaccine dose. AZD1222 recipients whose second dose came at about 4 weeks and those whose second dose came at about 12 weeks were combined into one group, since spike-specific TCR depth and breadth did not differ between the two schedules. Vaccinee samples came from UK trials COV001 and COV002, including a single-blind randomized controlled phase 2/3 trial of AZD1222 (ChAdOx1 nCoV-19) in healthy adults. For TCRbeta chain sequencing, PBMC samples from trial participants were taken at day 0 and at day 28 after the second dose. This sample was taken from a study of T cell responses to AZD1222 COVID-19 vaccine (dated by TCRdb to about 2021). Study-wide context: A total of approximately 250 trial participants underwent TCR sequencing, of whom nearly 210 had received two doses of AZD1222 and some 25 had received two doses of the MenACWY control vaccine. Enrollment into the trials was organized by age into subgroups of 18-55, 56-69 and 70-plus years, and those subgroups contained approximately 160, 26 and 62 TCR-sequenced participants, respectively.

Broad study findings and their caveats: Participants were mostly white British and included more females than males, and it was suggested by the authors that clonal diversity may have been underestimated. Because no day 14 peak-response samples were available, the repertoires could be characterized only after the peak T cell response. Reportedly, almost half of the unique spike-specific TCRs recognized epitopes lying outside the regions that are mutated in the B.1.351 and B.1.1.7 variants. The 56-69-year group was small, and its depth increase did not reach significance, likely because of low power. A significant rise in spike-specific TCR breadth and depth was observed after two AZD1222 doses relative to day 0 and relative to MenACWY recipients. The vaccine-associated CD4 TCRs covered the entire spike protein, and the dominant responses fell in regions 160-218 and 743-854. Conclusions about previously exposed vaccinees are limited because only six or seven AZD1222 recipients were SARS-CoV-2 seropositive at baseline.

The CDR3 regions of human TCRbeta chains were subjected to immunosequencing. Under the source paper's analysis protocol: TCRs in the repertoires were compared against a reference library of SARS-CoV-2-specific TCRs that had been generated with the MIRA antigen-specificity platform. Breadth was defined as the fraction of unique TCRs that were SARS-CoV-2-associated, and depth was defined as the fraction of total T cells that were SARS-CoV-2-associated. Using the MIRA data, every spike-specific TCR was mapped to the spike region that the TCR reacted to and assigned to either a CD4 or a CD8 class. Log10-transformed breadth and depth values were compared by one-way ANOVA with Sidak's multiple comparisons tests. The immuneACCESS repertoire file appears here via TCRdb, limited to in-frame rearrangements. These files lack a portion of the clones; in checked studies, under half of the deficit traces to unresolved V genes, and the cause of the others is not known. V and J calls and clone size are given by that table; D and trimming were obtained from the DNA. Counted in this sample were about 81,000 clones; 85% to 95% of them appeared once. 6.5% to 9.5% of the sample is taken by the ten largest.

Reading from cysteine to phenylalanine, the CDR3 counts 15 amino acids. Only CDR3 DNA remains: 45 bases, in frame from the first base. From the germline V gene, CDR1 is MNHEY and CDR2 is SVGAGI. Trimming removed 4 bases from V and 4 bases from J; the gene matches leave 3 bases unexplained. Sequences were derived from peripheral blood, sampled 28 days after the second AZD1222 dose. Recombination connected TRBV6-5 to TRBJ2-2; 10 bases in between match TRBD2. The sequence derives from an adult who received the AZD1222 COVID-19 vaccine. The DNA is as follows: TGTGCCAGCAGTTTAGCGGGAGGCCCCACCGGGGAGCTGTTTTTT. Its translation reads: CASSLAGGPTGELFF.